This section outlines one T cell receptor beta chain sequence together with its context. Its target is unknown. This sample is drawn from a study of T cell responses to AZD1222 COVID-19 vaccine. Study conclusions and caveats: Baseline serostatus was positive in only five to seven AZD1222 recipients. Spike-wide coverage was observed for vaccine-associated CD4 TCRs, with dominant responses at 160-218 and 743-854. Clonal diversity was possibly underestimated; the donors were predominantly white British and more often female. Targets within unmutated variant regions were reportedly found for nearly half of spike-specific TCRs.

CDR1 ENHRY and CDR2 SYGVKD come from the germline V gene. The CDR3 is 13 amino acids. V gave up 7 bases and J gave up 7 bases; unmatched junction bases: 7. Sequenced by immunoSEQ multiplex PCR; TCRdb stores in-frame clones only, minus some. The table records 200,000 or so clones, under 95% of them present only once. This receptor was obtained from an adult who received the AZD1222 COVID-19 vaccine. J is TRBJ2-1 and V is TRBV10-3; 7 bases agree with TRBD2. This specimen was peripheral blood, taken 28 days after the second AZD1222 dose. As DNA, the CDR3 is TGTGCCATCACCCCGGGGACTATTAATGAGCAGTTCTTC. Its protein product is CAITPGTINEQFF.